This T cell receptor (beta chain) originates from a study of cytomegalovirus exposure and HLA in healthy donors. This PCR relied on a set of 60 Vbeta primers and 13 Jbeta primers. Repertoires were generated with immunoSEQ multiplex PCR, while TCRdb's copy carries only in-frame clones and drops some. The table records fewer than 90,000 clones, 60% to 80% of them present only once. The sequence derives from a female donor in good health and CMV-seronegative. What was sequenced was PBMCs.

The CDR3 spells CASTGMNQPQHF. CDR3 DNA: TGTGCCAGTACGGGGATGAATCAGCCCCAGCATTTT. This chain connects TRBV19 to TRBJ1-5; D remains unclear. Trimming removed 7 bases from V and 4 bases from J, with 8 bases in between. The germline V gene encodes CDR1 LNHDA and CDR2 SQIVND (reference sequence). The CDR3 is 12 residues long.